This TCR beta chain was profiled in a study of T-cell reconstitution after alpha-beta-depleted transplantation in children. It was with unique molecular identifiers that the TCRbeta library was prepared. TCRdb analysed the PCR reads with MiXCR anew, one entry per CDR3 protein. Of a few hundred thousand distinct CDR3 sequences in the sample, 9% to 10% were seen once. Germline V gene lookup returns CDR1 SGHVS and CDR2 FQNEAQ. The trim removed 3 bases at V and 7 bases at J, leaving 11 bases unmatched. The CDR3 is made up of 16 amino acids. The sequencing here drew on PBMCs from the stem cell graft donor, taken from the stem cell graft. The rearrangement links TRBV7-8 to TRBJ2-3; 9 bases are a match to TRBD2. The receptor comes from a human donor who donated a stem cell graft to a child with SCID. The CDR3 nucleotides are TGTGCCAGCAGCTTGTTGGCTAGCGGGGCTCTCAATACGCAGTATTTT. This codes for CASSLLASGALNTQYF.